This T cell receptor (beta chain) stems from a study of cytomegalovirus exposure and HLA in healthy donors. Findings and caveats of the study: As immune exposure information, only CMV serostatus was available.

CDR1 and CDR2 (germline): SQVTM, ANQGSEA. V shed 4 bases, J shed 5 bases, and the junction held 4 bases outside the gene matches. The CDR3 contains 13 residues. Comment on this clone: Its antigen is not identified. This specimen includes other DNA sequences encoding the same CDR3.

The PCR ran on 60 Vbeta and 13 Jbeta primers. Libraries were prepared by immunoSEQ multiplex PCR; TCRdb keeps only in-frame clonotypes and omits some of them. The repertoire holds fewer than 150,000 clones, with roughly three quarters as singletons. The sequenced sample was PBMCs. The receptor's source is a woman between 50 and 59 years old in good health and CMV-seronegative. This chain links TRBV29-1 with TRBJ1-1; 10 bases are shared with TRBD1. The CDR3 DNA follows: TGCAGCGTTGGAGGACAGGGGGGGACTGAAGCTTTCTTT. Encoded protein: CSVGGQGGTEAFF.